The source of this T cell receptor (beta chain) is a study of cytomegalovirus exposure and HLA in healthy donors. The primer mix had 60 Vbeta and 13 Jbeta primers. The data were produced by immunoSEQ multiplex PCR, yet TCRdb's version contains in-frame clones alone and is incomplete. The repertoire holds approximately 140,000 clones, with roughly 79% as singletons. The source is a woman aged 45-59 years in good health and CMV-seronegative. What was sequenced was PBMCs.

CDR3 in amino acids: CASSQELRSQLRSTGELFF. Written as DNA, the CDR3 is TGCGCCAGCAGCCAAGAGCTCCGAAGCCAACTGAGATCTACCGGGGAGCTGTTTTTT. V is TRBV4-3 and J is TRBJ2-2; no firm D call. Germline V gene lookup returns CDR1 LGHNA and CDR2 YSLEER. CDR3 length: 19 residues. V lost 0 bases and J 5 bases, leaving 22 bases between the germline ends.